This T cell receptor beta chain was obtained from a study of radiation and T cells in renal cell carcinoma. Whole-study context: Nephrectomy followed 15 Gy stereotactic body radiation by 4 weeks.

Assay used: immunoSEQ multiplex PCR; TCRdb lists only in-frame clones, some missing. Of about 150,000 clones in the sample, 80% to 90% were seen once. CDR3 size: 14 residues. Germline V gene data show CDR1 as SGHVS and CDR2 as FQNEAQ. The V gene end was trimmed by 1 base and the J gene end by 6 bases; junction bases not matched to a gene: 0. Regarding time point: blood 2 weeks post-SBRT. The treatment denotes: 15 Gy SBRT to primary tumor, nephrectomy 4 weeks later. Clear cell pathology was present in this patient's renal cell carcinoma. Whole-study results and caveats: Baseline intratumoral clonotype presence is unknown without pretreatment biopsies. Top tumor clonotypes rose in blood 2 weeks post-radiation, then contracted.

Details on this clone: Antigen specificity is unknown.

This TCR was recovered from a woman between 50 and 59 years old with renal cell carcinoma. The source material was blood, sampled from a patient whose treatment included radiotherapy and nephrectomy. This chain links TRBV7-8 with TRBJ1-4; 9 bases map to TRBD1. The CDR3 loop reads CASSLGTGDEKLFF. The CDR3 nucleotides read TGTGCCAGCAGCTTAGGGACAGGGGATGAAAAACTGTTTTTT.